Listed here are 3 T cell receptor beta chains from one sample, sequenced in a study of healthy donors' naive CD4 and CD8 T cells. Each TCR library used around 540 ng of total RNA and a linear amplification protocol. TCRdb re-called the reads with MiXCR, one entry per CDR3 protein. The sample includes around 200,000 distinct CDR3 sequences, over 60% seen only once; the top ten take more than 2%. The sample was naive CD4+ and CD8+ T cells sorted from blood, pooled from several donors. Receptors were obtained from a pool of human donors in good health; the sample pools cells from several healthy donors.

The V and J genes are TRBV12-3 or TRBV12-4 and TRBJ2-5; 8 nucleotides agree with TRBD2. The CDR3 loop spans 13 amino acids. V dropped 8 bases and J dropped 3; count of bases not matched to a gene: 5. Here the CDR3 reads CASAGGFEETQYF. The DNA for the CDR3 is TGTGCCAGCGCGGGGGGCTTCGAAGAGACCCAGTACTTC.

J is TRBJ2-4 and V is TRBV5-1; TRBD1 matches at 11 bases. CDR1 and CDR2 (germline): SGHRS, YFSETQ. V lost 3 bases, J lost 7 bases, and 6 bases stayed unmatched. This CDR3 comprises 15 residues. This chain's CDR3 is CASSWTGGQGNIQYF. In DNA, the CDR3 is TGCGCCAGCAGCTGGACAGGGGGCCAGGGGAACATTCAGTACTTC.

The V and J genes are TRBV30 and TRBJ1-2; D unresolved. Trimming removed 2 bases at V and 8 bases at J, with 15 bases between. The germline V gene has CDR1 GTSNPN and CDR2 SVGIG (reference sequence). This CDR3 spans 13 amino acids. The CDR3, as DNA: TGTGCCTGGAGTTGGTCCCCGCAAGGAGGCTACACCTTC. Translating it yields CAWSWSPQGGYTF.